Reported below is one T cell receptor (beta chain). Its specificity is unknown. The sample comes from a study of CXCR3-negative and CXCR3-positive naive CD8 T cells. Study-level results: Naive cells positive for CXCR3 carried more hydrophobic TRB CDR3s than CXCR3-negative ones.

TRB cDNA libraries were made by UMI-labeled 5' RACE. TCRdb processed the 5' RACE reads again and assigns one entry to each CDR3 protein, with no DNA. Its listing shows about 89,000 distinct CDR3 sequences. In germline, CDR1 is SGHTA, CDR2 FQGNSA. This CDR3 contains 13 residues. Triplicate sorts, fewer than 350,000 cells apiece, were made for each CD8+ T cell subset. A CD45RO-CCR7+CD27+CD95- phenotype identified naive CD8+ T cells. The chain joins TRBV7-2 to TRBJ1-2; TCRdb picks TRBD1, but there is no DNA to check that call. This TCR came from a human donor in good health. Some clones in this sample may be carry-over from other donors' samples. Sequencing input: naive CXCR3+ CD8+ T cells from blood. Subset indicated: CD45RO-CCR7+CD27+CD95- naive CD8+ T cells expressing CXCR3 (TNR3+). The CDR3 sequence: CASRTGMGDGYTF.